A single sample is the source of the 29 T cell receptor beta chains below, sequenced in a study of cytomegalovirus exposure and HLA in healthy donors. Method: immunoSEQ multiplex PCR; TCRdb's copy keeps in-frame clones and lacks some. The sample comprises under 150,000 clones, approximately 87% of which are singletons, and roughly 3% rests with the top ten. Sequenced input: PBMCs. These receptors were collected from a man younger than 30 in good health and CMV-seronegative.

The chain couples TRBV6-1 to TRBJ2-5; TRBD1 aligns across 8 bases. In germline, CDR1 is MNHNS, CDR2 SASEGT. J gave up 5 bases and V 0 bases, and 5 bases lay outside the gene matches. This CDR3 region has 15 residues. Here the CDR3 DNA reads TGTGCCAGCAGTGAAGCGCAGGGGGCATGGGAGACCCAGTACTTC. Translation gives CASSEAQGAWETQYF.

The V and J genes are TRBV12-5 and TRBJ2-7, with 7 bases aligning to TRBD1. There are 10 residues in the CDR3. The germline V gene has CDR1 LGHNT and CDR2 FRNRAP. Losses at the gene ends were 5 bases for V and 11 bases for J; bases not matched to a gene: 3. This CDR3 is CASGGDREYF. The CDR3 bases are TGTGCTAGTGGTGGGGACAGAGAGTACTTC. Based on the CDR3 plus reference TRBV12-5 and TRBJ2-7, the full variable domain is DARVTQTPRHKVTEMGQEVTMRCQPILGHNTVFWYRQTMMQGLELLAYFRNRAPLDDSGMPKDRFSAEMPDATLATLKIQPSEPRDSAVYFCASGGDREYFGPGTRLTVT.

The V call is TRBV10-3, the J call TRBJ2-1, with a possible D match to TRBD2 (6 bases). Germline CDR1 is ENHRY and CDR2 is SYGVKD. This CDR3 contains 15 residues. Trimming shortened V by 5 bases and J by 8 bases, and 19 bases separated the two germline ends. Here the CDR3 reads CAISQPGQGGHEQFF. The CDR3 DNA reads TGTGCCATCAGTCAACCGGGGCAGGGAGGTCATGAGCAGTTCTTC.

This clone showed up just once. The chain recombines TRBV28 with TRBJ2-5; D unresolved. The germline gives CDR1 MDHEN, CDR2 SYDVKM. The CDR3 is 15 amino acids. Trimming took off 3 bases at V and 7 bases at J, with 18 bases between the two ends. The DNA of the CDR3 is TGTGCCAGCAGTTTTTCCTCCGGATATGGAGTGACCCAGTACTTC. Encoded protein: CASSFSSGYGVTQYF. Complete variable domain (other parts from reference TRBV28 and TRBJ2-5): DVKVTQSSRYLVKRTGEKVFLECVQDMDHENMFWYRQDPGLGLRLIYFSYDVKMKEKGDIPEGYSVSREKKERFSLILESASTNQTSMYLCASSFSSGYGVTQYFGPGTRLLVL.

This chain uses TRBV28 with TRBJ1-5; D is perhaps TRBD1 (6 bases). Germline V gene lookup returns CDR1 MDHEN and CDR2 SYDVKM. V shed 2 bases and J shed 2 bases, with 10 bases lying between them. The CDR3 length is 15 residues. CDR3 protein: CASSLRGGGNQPQHF. Here the CDR3 DNA reads TGTGCCAGCAGTTTAAGGGGGGGAGGCAATCAGCCCCAGCATTTT.

The CDR3 sequence is CASSLGAQIAYEQYF. CDR3 sequence (DNA): TGTGCCAGCAGCTTAGGCGCCCAAATTGCCTACGAGCAGTACTTC. The genes are TRBV7-9 and TRBJ2-7; D is unresolved. V was shortened by 1 base and J by 2 bases, with 12 bases between the two germline ends. This CDR3 region has 15 residues. CDR1 and CDR2 (germline): SEHNR, FQNEAQ (reference sequence). Supplemented by reference TRBV7-9 and TRBJ2-7, the full variable domain reads DTGVSQNPRHKITKRGQNVTFRCDPISEHNRLYWYRQTLGQGPEFLTYFQNEAQLEKSRLLSDRFSAERPKGSFSTLEIQRTEQGDSAMYLCASSLGAQIAYEQYFGPGTRLTVT.

The gene calls are TRBV29-1 and TRBJ1-2; 9 bases are a match to TRBD1. V lost 0 bases, J lost 4 bases, and 15 bases stayed unmatched. Germline V gene lookup returns CDR1 SQVTM and CDR2 ANQGSEA. The CDR3 contains 18 residues. CDR3 amino acids: CSVEDLRDRVWISYGYTF. CDR3 DNA sequence: TGCAGCGTTGAAGATCTTAGGGACAGGGTTTGGATCAGCTATGGCTACACCTTC.

In this sample, this clone turned up many times. The V and J genes are TRBV7-2 and TRBJ2-1, with D perhaps TRBD2 (6 bases). This CDR3 spans 14 amino acids. The ends were cut back, 5 bases at V and 2 bases at J, with 10 bases in the middle. The germline V gene encodes CDR1 SGHTA and CDR2 FQGNSA. As DNA, the CDR3 is TGTGCCAGCAGCCACCCGGGGGCCTACAATGAGCAGTTCTTC. Its translation: CASSHPGAYNEQFF. The full variable domain, rest sourced from reference TRBV7-2 and TRBJ2-1, is GAGVSQSPSNKVTEKGKDVELRCDPISGHTALYWYRQSLGQGLEFLIYFQGNSAPDKSGLPSDRFSAERTGGSVSTLTIQRTQQEDSAVYLCASSHPGAYNEQFFGPGTRLTVL.

This clone showed up just once. This chain joins TRBV25-1 and TRBJ1-5; TRBD1 matches 7 bases. This CDR3 comprises 17 residues. J gave up 1 base and V 5 bases, and 11 bases lay outside the gene matches. Per germline, CDR1 MGHDK and CDR2 SYGVNS. CDR3: CASSPSGARGSNQPQHF. The CDR3 DNA sequence: TGTGCCAGCAGTCCCTCGGGGGCCAGGGGGAGCAATCAGCCCCAGCATTTT.

This rearrangement joins TRBV28 to TRBJ1-2; D unresolved. The germline gives CDR1 MDHEN, CDR2 SYDVKM. V dropped 7 bases and J dropped 0 bases, with 12 bases sitting between them. The CDR3 is made up of 14 amino acids. The CDR3 sequence: CASTPLPSNYGYTF. The CDR3 region has the DNA TGTGCCAGCACTCCACTTCCCTCTAACTATGGCTACACCTTC.

This chain joins TRBV16 and TRBJ2-7, with 7 bases identical to TRBD1. Losses at the gene ends were 1 base for V and 6 bases for J; bases not matched to a gene: 15. Per germline, CDR1 KGHSY and CDR2 FQNENV. CDR3 length: 17 amino acids. Here the CDR3 DNA reads TGTGCCAGCAGCCAATATCAGGACAGGAGAATTTTCGGCGAGCAGTACTTC. It codes for CASSQYQDRRIFGEQYF. Full variable domain (outside the CDR3, taken from reference TRBV16 and TRBJ2-7): GEEVAQTPKHLVRGEGQKAKLYCAPIKGHSYVFWYQQVLKNEFKFLISFQNENVFDETGMPKERFSAKCLPNSPCSLEIQATKLEDSAVYFCASSQYQDRRIFGEQYFGPGTRLTVT.

V and J are TRBV19 and TRBJ2-3; a weak D match, TRBD1 (5 bases). Trimming shortened V by 7 bases and J by 0 bases, and 11 bases separated the two germline ends. The CDR3 spans 14 residues. Germline CDR1 reads LNHDA; CDR2 reads SQIVND (reference sequence). In nucleotides, the CDR3 is TGTGCCAGTACCCTGGCAGGGAGCACAGATACGCAGTATTTT. Its translation is CASTLAGSTDTQYF.

The chain recombines TRBV5-4 with TRBJ2-3; 10 nucleotides align to TRBD2. Per germline, CDR1 SGHNT and CDR2 YYREEE (reference sequence). The junction had 11 bases not matched to a gene; V was cut back by 4 bases and J by 6 bases. CDR3 size: 16 residues. CDR3 nucleotide sequence: TGTGCCAGCAGCCGAACCCTAGCGGGAGAAGCGGATACGCAGTATTTT. Residues: CASSRTLAGEADTQYF.

The chain carries TRBV7-9 and TRBJ1-6; D remains ambiguous. Germline assignment: CDR1 SEHNR and CDR2 FQNEAQ (reference sequence). The CDR3 totals 12 residues. Trimming took 2 bases from V and 7 from J, leaving 3 bases between them. The CDR3 sequence is CASSLSNSPLHF. The CDR3 DNA follows: TGTGCCAGCAGCTTATCAAATTCACCCCTCCACTTT.

The chain joins TRBV9 to TRBJ1-2; TRBD1 matches at 7 bases. Trimming cost V 4 bases and J 5 bases; bases outside gene matches: 11. CDR1 and CDR2 (germline): SGDLS, YYNGEE. The CDR3 runs to 15 residues. The DNA of the CDR3 is TGTGCCAGCAGCTCATACAGGGGCTTGCAGTATGGCTACACCTTC. It specifies CASSSYRGLQYGYTF.

The chain combines TRBV5-1 with TRBJ1-3; D gene uncertain. Germline V gives CDR1 SGHRS, CDR2 YFSETQ. V was shortened by 5 bases and J by 9 bases, with 15 bases between the two germline ends. The CDR3 sequence is 13 residues long. CDR3 loop: CASRYRPGFTIYF. The CDR3 DNA reads as TGCGCCAGCAGGTATCGACCAGGATTCACCATATATTTT.

This clone was detected a few times. CDR3 protein: CASVPGQGQDGYTF. The CDR3 DNA sequence: TGCGCCAGCGTTCCGGGACAGGGGCAGGATGGCTACACCTTC. This rearrangement joins TRBV5-1 to TRBJ1-2; 10 bases align to TRBD1. CDR1 is SGHRS, CDR2 YFSETQ, per germline. This CDR3 spans 14 amino acids. J gave up 6 bases and V 7 bases, and 9 bases lay outside the gene matches.

The V and J genes are TRBV6-4 and TRBJ2-1; D might be TRBD1 (6 bases). The V end was cut by 8 bases, the J end by 9 bases, with 14 bases between. This CDR3 region has 12 residues. Germline V gene data show CDR1 as MRHNA and CDR2 as SNTAGT. CDR3 nucleotide sequence: TGTGCCAGCTCCATGGGGGCCGGTGAGCAGTTCTTC. Translated, it gives CASSMGAGEQFF.

The V and J genes are TRBV7-7 and TRBJ2-5, with 10 bases aligning to TRBD2. This CDR3 is built from 15 residues. The V segment lost 4 bases and the J segment 5 bases; nucleotides outside the gene matches: 7. CDR1 SSHAT and CDR2 FNYEAQ come from the germline V gene (reference sequence). CDR3 nucleotides: TGTGCCAGCAGCTCACTAGCGGGGCCGGCGGAGACCCAGTACTTC. Translation: CASSSLAGPAETQYF.

The chain recombines TRBV19 with TRBJ2-1; 9 bases fit TRBD2. The trim removed 6 bases at V and 7 bases at J, leaving 13 bases unmatched. The germline CDR1 and CDR2 sequences are LNHDA and SQIVND (reference sequence). The length of the CDR3 is 16 residues. This CDR3 reads CASSRTSAQGGNEQFF. As DNA, the CDR3 is TGTGCCAGTAGCCGGACTAGCGCTCAAGGGGGTAATGAGCAGTTCTTC.

V is TRBV6-1 and J is TRBJ2-2; 10 bases match TRBD1. With 4 bases clipped from V and 6 bases from J, the junction kept 2 bases outside the gene matches. Germline V gives CDR1 MNHNS, CDR2 SASEGT. The CDR3 sequence is 14 residues long. CDR3 sequence reads: CASSGQGAPGELFF. The CDR3 DNA follows: TGTGCCAGCAGTGGACAGGGGGCGCCCGGGGAGCTGTTTTTT.

This clone was seen a single time. This rearrangement joins TRBV13 to TRBJ1-1, with TRBD1 as a possible D gene (5 bases). Between the trimmed V and J ends, which lost 1 base and 1 base, there was a span of 10 bases. The CDR3 contains 15 residues. CDR1 and CDR2 (germline): PRHDT, FYEKMQ (reference sequence). DNA of the CDR3: TGTGCCAGCAGCTTAGCCGACAGAGCGAACACTGAAGCTTTCTTT. Encoded protein: CASSLADRANTEAFF. The full variable domain, with the rest looked up from reference TRBV13 and TRBJ1-1, is AAGVIQSPRHLIKEKRETATLKCYPIPRHDTVYWYQQGPGQDPQFLISFYEKMQSDKGSIPDRFSAQQFSDYHSELNMSSLELGDSALYFCASSLADRANTEAFFGQGTRLTVV.

This clone has more than one count but fewer than ten. The chain recombines TRBV2 with TRBJ1-2; D is uncertain. Trimming removed 1 base at V and 4 bases at J, with 4 bases between. Germline loops: CDR1 SNHLY, CDR2 FYNNEI. The CDR3 consists of 12 residues. The CDR3 loop is CASSEDSYGYTF. The CDR3 nucleotides read TGTGCCAGCAGTGAAGACAGCTATGGCTACACCTTC.

This clone was detected a few times. The V and J genes are TRBV9 and TRBJ2-5; tentatively, D is TRBD2 (6 bases). V was trimmed by 6 bases and J by 3 bases, leaving 12 bases between them. This CDR3 is built from 13 residues. Germline V gene lookup returns CDR1 SGDLS and CDR2 YYNGEE. The CDR3 DNA reads as TGTGCCAGCAAATCCGGGACTGAAGAGACCCAGTACTTC. It specifies CASKSGTEETQYF.

The chain has TRBV30 and TRBJ2-7; 7 bases line up with TRBD1. The CDR3 totals 15 residues. V lost 4 bases to trimming and J lost 3 bases; unmatched junction nucleotides: 12. The germline V gene has CDR1 GTSNPN and CDR2 SVGIG (reference sequence). CDR3 sequence (DNA): TGTGCCTGGACATACGACAGGGCAGGGGTCTACGAGCAGTACTTC. It encodes CAWTYDRAGVYEQYF.

The CDR3, as DNA: TGTGCCAGCTCCCCTGGGGACAAGGCATACTATGGCTACACCTTC. As protein: CASSPGDKAYYGYTF. V and J are TRBV6-5 and TRBJ1-2; tentative D call: TRBD1 (6 bases). The CDR3 sequence is 15 residues long. Germline loops: CDR1 MNHEY, CDR2 SVGAGI. V was cut by 8 bases and J by 3 bases, with 19 bases left in between.

The rearrangement uses TRBV6-1 and TRBJ1-1, with TRBD1 matching 9 bases. Trimming at V came to 8 bases and at J to 3 bases, leaving 4 bases not matched to a gene. Germline V gene data show CDR1 as MNHNS and CDR2 as SASEGT. The CDR3 contains 13 residues. The CDR3 loop reads CASADRGYTEAFF. The CDR3 nucleotides read TGTGCCAGCGCCGACAGGGGGTACACTGAAGCTTTCTTT.

The chain couples TRBV15 to TRBJ2-7; 7 bases line up with TRBD2. The J segment lost 5 bases and the V segment lost 3 bases, leaving 16 bases of the junction unmatched. Per germline, CDR1 LNHNV and CDR2 YYDKDF (reference sequence). The CDR3 runs 17 residues. The CDR3 DNA reads as TGTGCCACCAGCAGGTCTTTAGCGGGTTCTAGGGGAAACGAGCAGTACTTC. Residues: CATSRSLAGSRGNEQYF.

The chain carries TRBV28 and TRBJ2-2, with 9 bases aligning to TRBD1. Looked up from germline, CDR1 is MDHEN and CDR2 is SYDVKM. Germline trimming cut 4 bases from V and 6 bases from J; bases unmatched to any gene: 6. The CDR3 has 15 residues. CDR3 amino acids: CASSSPGQGSGELFF. DNA for the CDR3: TGTGCCAGCAGTTCCCCGGGACAGGGTTCCGGGGAGCTGTTTTTT.